This record covers a single T cell receptor beta chain. This entry comes from a study of beta chain features in type 1 diabetes. Every bit of the isolated RNA underwent reverse transcription, so sequencing read expressed TCRB transcripts. TCRdb's copy holds only in-frame clones and misses some; the assay was immunoSEQ multiplex PCR. The data contain 300,000 to 350,000 clones, 15% to 20% of them seen just once; the ten biggest clones take up 0.044%. The V gene lost 8 bases and the J gene lost 0 bases, with 13 bases spanning the gap. Germline V CDR1 and CDR2: MNHEY, SVGAGI. This CDR3 has 14 residues. The receptor was derived from a woman younger than 35 in good health. The chain recombines TRBV6-5 with TRBJ1-2, with no clear D. Sequenced material: naive CD4+ T cells from blood. The CDR3 DNA sequence: TGTGCCAGCGCCTATTTGGGAGCTAACTATGGCTACACCTTC. It yields the protein CASAYLGANYGYTF.